One and the same sample provided the 26 T cell receptor beta chains below, sequenced in a study of blood T cell repertoires in COVID-19. The data were produced by immunoSEQ multiplex PCR, yet TCRdb's version contains in-frame clones alone and is incomplete. There are over 100,000 clones in the sample; roughly 86% occur only once, and more than 9.5% lies in the top ten. Material: peripheral blood. These TCRs come from a woman in her seventies with COVID-19, enrolled during active disease.

This clone was recorded once. V usage is TRBV18 and J usage is TRBJ2-3; 9 bases are shared with TRBD1. Germline CDR1 is KGHSH and CDR2 is LQKENI. This CDR3 is built from 15 residues. V shed 5 bases and J 6 bases; nucleotides not matched to a gene: 9. CDR3 in amino acids: CASSKGQGQRDTQYF. The CDR3 DNA is TGTGCCAGCTCAAAGGGACAGGGCCAGCGGGATACGCAGTATTTT.

V is TRBV15 and J is TRBJ1-5, with 7 bases identical to TRBD1. This CDR3 spans 17 amino acids. CDR1 is LNHNV and CDR2 is YYDKDF in the germline V gene (reference sequence). Losses at the gene ends were 5 bases for V and 2 bases for J; bases not matched to a gene: 12. This CDR3 is CATSGQIQGIGNQPQHF. The CDR3 DNA reads TGTGCCACCAGCGGACAAATACAGGGGATTGGCAATCAGCCCCAGCATTTT.

The rearrangement joins TRBV5-4 to TRBJ1-2; the D is unclear. Between the trimmed V and J ends, which lost 4 bases and 7 bases, there was a span of 17 bases. Germline values: CDR1 SGHNT, CDR2 YYREEE (reference sequence). The CDR3 consists of 14 residues. The CDR3 loop is CASSPGGLLVGYTF. DNA for the CDR3: TGTGCCAGCAGCCCAGGTGGGCTACTGGTTGGCTACACCTTC.

This sequence joins TRBV3-1 (or the pseudogene TRBV3-2) and TRBJ2-7; 7 bases agree with TRBD1. Germline trimming cut 4 bases from V and 4 bases from J; bases unmatched to any gene: 10. Germline values: CDR1 LGHDT, CDR2 YNNKEL (reference sequence). This CDR3 spans 15 amino acids. The CDR3 coding sequence is TGTGCCAGCAGCCCACAACTCACAGGGGAGTACGAGCAGTACTTC. The encoded protein is CASSPQLTGEYEQYF.

J is TRBJ2-1 and V is TRBV7-2; D gene ambiguous. V was shortened by 1 base and J by 2 bases, with 3 bases between the two germline ends. This CDR3 is 13 amino acids long. The germline V gene has CDR1 SGHTA and CDR2 FQGNSA. CDR3 protein: CASSLVAYNEQFF. The CDR3 nucleotides are TGTGCCAGCAGCTTAGTAGCCTACAATGAGCAGTTCTTC.

The chain recombines TRBV2 with TRBJ1-1; D is unclear. Per the germline V gene, CDR1 is SNHLY and CDR2 is FYNNEI. V gave up 6 bases and J gave up 0 bases, with 11 bases separating them. CDR3 length: 14 residues. The CDR3 nucleotides read TGTGCCAGCAGGGCGACTAACATGAACACTGAAGCTTTCTTT. It codes for CASRATNMNTEAFF.

V and J are TRBV5-1 and TRBJ2-1; D may be TRBD1 (6 bases). This CDR3 is built from 14 residues. V was shortened by 4 bases and J by 7 bases, with 15 bases between the two germline ends. Germline V gene data show CDR1 as SGHRS and CDR2 as YFSETQ. For the CDR3, the DNA is TGCGCCAGCAGCGTGCTACAGGGTGGGAATGAGCAGTTCTTC. Translated: CASSVLQGGNEQFF.

This chain uses TRBV6-1 with TRBJ1-4, with a possible D match to TRBD1 (5 bases). There are 16 residues in the CDR3. Trimming removed 2 bases at V and 2 bases at J, with 12 bases between. Germline V lookup: CDR1 MNHNS, CDR2 SASEGT. The CDR3 is CASSEIRGGTNEKLFF. The CDR3 region has the DNA TGTGCCAGCAGTGAAATCCGGGGGGGGACTAATGAAAAACTGTTTTTT.

The gene calls are TRBV25-1 and TRBJ1-5, with 8 bases that match TRBD1. In germline, CDR1 is MGHDK, CDR2 SYGVNS. With V trimmed by 5 bases and J by 0 bases, 3 bases remained unmatched. The CDR3 contains 15 residues. The CDR3 nucleotides are TGTGCCAGCAGTCCCAGGGGGCTTAGCAATCAGCCCCAGCATTTT. Its translation is CASSPRGLSNQPQHF.

This chain links TRBV19 with TRBJ1-5; the D gene is possibly TRBD1 (5 bases). The CDR3 extends over 15 amino acids. The V gene's germline CDR1 is LNHDA and CDR2 SQIVND (reference sequence). The ends were cut back, 7 bases at V and 0 bases at J, with 13 bases in the middle. CDR3 protein: CASNPQGNSNQPQHF. The CDR3 nucleotides read TGTGCCAGTAATCCTCAGGGAAATAGCAATCAGCCCCAGCATTTT.

Details on this clone: One end of the junction is discordant with germline, which a read error may explain. J is TRBJ2-2 and V is TRBV24-1; perhaps TRBD2 as D (6 bases). The CDR3 consists of 18 residues. CDR1 and CDR2 (germline): KGHDR, SFDVKD. This chain's CDR3 is CATSDSSPPLTNTGGLFF. The CDR3 bases are TGTGCCACCAGTGATTCGTCACCACCCTTGACGAACACCGGGGGGCTGTTTTTT.

This rearrangement joins TRBV28 to TRBJ1-6; 9 bases agree with TRBD1. Germline assignment: CDR1 MDHEN and CDR2 SYDVKM. The CDR3 spans 14 residues. V lost 6 bases to trimming and J lost 11 bases; unmatched junction nucleotides: 8. The CDR3 nucleotides are TGTGCCAGCAGGGCCGGGACAGGGAGGACACCCCTCCACTTT. Amino acids: CASRAGTGRTPLHF.

The chain recombines TRBV2 with TRBJ1-5; D is unresolved. The ends were cut back, 4 bases at V and 7 bases at J, with 11 bases in the middle. The CDR3 runs 13 residues. Germline values: CDR1 SNHLY, CDR2 FYNNEI. The CDR3 region has the DNA TGTGCCAGCAGTGCATATAAGGAGCAGCCCCAGCATTTT. Protein product: CASSAYKEQPQHF.

The rearrangement joins TRBV9 to TRBJ2-5, with a weak D call TRBD1 (6 bases). Deletions cut 4 bases from V and 5 bases from J, with 18 bases between. Looked up from germline, CDR1 is SGDLS and CDR2 is YYNGEE. This CDR3 region has 15 residues. The CDR3 coding sequence is TGTGCCAGCAGCATCGGGACAATTGGCGGGGAGACCCAGTACTTC. Its protein is CASSIGTIGGETQYF.

This chain links TRBV18 with TRBJ2-1; TRBD2 matches 11 bases. Germline V lookup: CDR1 KGHSH, CDR2 LQKENI. Trimming cost V 4 bases and J 7 bases; bases outside gene matches: 6. The CDR3 is 15 amino acids. In DNA, the CDR3 is TGTGCCAGCTCACGGGCTAGCGGGGGGCAGAATGAGCAGTTCTTC. Amino acids: CASSRASGGQNEQFF.

As regards this clone: The germline gene is not matched at one end of the junction; a read error may be the cause. The chain carries TRBV30 and TRBJ1-1; TRBD1 agrees at 8 bases. Germline V lookup: CDR1 GTSNPN, CDR2 SVGIG (reference sequence). This CDR3 spans 11 amino acids. CDR3 nucleotides: TGTGCCTGGAGTGTCCAGGACAGGGAAACCTTT. This translates into CAWSVQDRETF.

The rearrangement uses TRBV28 and TRBJ2-7, with D possibly matching TRBD1 (6 bases). Germline V lookup: CDR1 MDHEN, CDR2 SYDVKM. The CDR3 loop spans 14 amino acids. V was clipped by 5 bases and J by 7 bases, with 18 bases between them. The CDR3 DNA follows: TGTGCCAGCAGTCCCCCGGGACATTTGGGGGAGCAGTACTTC. This gives the protein CASSPPGHLGEQYF.

The CDR3: CASSPFYEQYF. The CDR3 bases are TGTGCCAGCAGCCCGTTTTACGAGCAGTACTTC. The chain carries TRBV7-8 and TRBJ2-7; no firm D call. The CDR3 is made up of 11 amino acids. The germline gives CDR1 SGHVS, CDR2 FQNEAQ. V shed 5 bases and J shed 4 bases, with 6 bases lying between them.

The gene calls are TRBV30 and TRBJ2-5, with 8 bases lining up with TRBD2. Losses at the gene ends were 0 bases for V and 4 bases for J; bases not matched to a gene: 7. The length of the CDR3 is 15 residues. CDR1 is GTSNPN and CDR2 is SVGIG in the germline V gene (reference sequence). For the CDR3, the DNA is TGTGCCTGGAGTGTAGCCGGGGGGGCCGGAGAGACCCAGTACTTC. This gives the protein CAWSVAGGAGETQYF.

This chain connects TRBV30 to TRBJ1-1; D gene ambiguous. CDR1 and CDR2 from the germline V gene are GTSNPN and SVGIG (reference sequence). Trimming pared 3 bases from V and 4 bases from J, leaving 9 bases between. This CDR3 has 12 amino acids. The CDR3 sequence is CAWRRRATEAFF. CDR3 sequence (DNA): TGTGCCTGGAGGAGGAGGGCCACTGAAGCTTTCTTT.

The CDR3 loop reads CASNPGNTEAFF. CDR3 nucleotide sequence: TGTGCCAGCAACCCAGGGAACACTGAAGCTTTCTTT. This chain joins TRBV6-5 and TRBJ1-1, with D uncertain. V was pared by 7 bases and J by 1 base, with 7 bases between. This CDR3 comprises 12 residues. Germline CDR1 MNHEY, CDR2 SVGAGI.

CDR3 in DNA: TGTGCCAGCAGCTCTAGGGGGGGCGCGTACGAGCAGTACTTC. This gives the protein CASSSRGGAYEQYF. V and J are TRBV7-2 and TRBJ2-7, with a possible D match to TRBD2 (7 bases). Trimming removed 4 bases at V and 4 bases at J, with 14 bases between. The CDR3 is 14 residues long. Germline CDR1 is SGHTA and CDR2 is FQGNSA.

J is TRBJ2-5 and V is TRBV7-9; 11 nucleotides line up with TRBD1. CDR3 length equals 15 residues. Trimming at V came to 2 bases and at J to 4 bases, leaving 3 bases not matched to a gene. Germline V gene lookup returns CDR1 SEHNR and CDR2 FQNEAQ (reference sequence). CDR3 in amino acids: CASSLSGQGGETQYF. The CDR3 DNA follows: TGTGCCAGCAGCTTATCGGGACAGGGGGGAGAGACCCAGTACTTC.

The chain recombines TRBV28 with TRBJ1-2; 8 positions match TRBD1. V dropped 1 base and J dropped 8; count of bases not matched to a gene: 3. The CDR3 contains 13 residues. The germline CDR1 and CDR2 sequences are MDHEN and SYDVKM. The CDR3 nucleotides are TGTGCCAGCAGTTTATTGGACAGGGCGGGCTACACCTTC. Translated, it gives CASSLLDRAGYTF.

The chain has TRBV7-9 and TRBJ2-1; TRBD2 matches at 9 bases. CDR3 size: 17 residues. V was pared by 0 bases and J by 8 bases, with 11 bases of the junction left unmatched. Germline V gene sequence: CDR1 SEHNR, CDR2 FQNEAQ (reference sequence). CDR3 region: CASSLAKSGGPIDEQFF. DNA of the CDR3: TGTGCCAGCAGCTTAGCGAAAAGCGGGGGGCCGATCGATGAGCAGTTCTTC.

The chain is built from TRBV19 and TRBJ2-1; 12 positions agree with TRBD2. V trimming: 4 bases; J trimming: 7 bases; junction bases outside the gene matches: 5. Germline values: CDR1 LNHDA, CDR2 SQIVND (reference sequence). This CDR3 has 15 amino acids. The CDR3 sequence: CASSRASGGANEQFF. CDR3 nucleotides: TGTGCCAGTAGTAGGGCTAGCGGGGGGGCAAATGAGCAGTTCTTC.